A selection of T cell receptor beta chains follows, all from one sample in a study of T cell responses to AZD1222 COVID-19 vaccine. Sequenced by immunoSEQ multiplex PCR; TCRdb stores in-frame clones only, minus some. The table has approximately 180,000 clones, 88% seen once. The sequenced sample was peripheral blood, obtained on day 0 of AZD1222 vaccination. These TCRs come from an adult in good health. The CDR3 runs from the conserved cysteine through the conserved F or W. A D gene is named only where the DNA matches it firmly. Clone size appears in some rows only: once, few, many, or a class for an expanded clone.

clone_size d_call j_call v_call cdr3_aa cdr3_nt
- TRBD2 TRBJ2-7 TRBV7-3 CASSSGGGEQYF TGTGCCAGCAGCTCGGGAGGAGGGGAGCAGTACTTC
- - TRBJ2-1 TRBV7-8 CASSPSGGAYNEQFF TGTGCCAGCAGCCCGTCGGGGGGCGCCTACAATGAGCAGTTCTTC
- TRBD2 TRBJ2-1 TRBV5-5 CASSPRSGGPYNEQFF TGTGCCAGCAGCCCGCGGAGCGGGGGGCCTTACAATGAGCAGTTCTTC
- - TRBJ2-5 TRBV2 CASSESGGNFQETQYF TGTGCCAGCAGTGAATCAGGGGGGAACTTCCAAGAGACCCAGTACTTC
- TRBD1 TRBJ1-2 TRBV29-1 CSVEDLWGVRQGANGYTF TGCAGCGTTGAAGATCTGTGGGGGGTTAGACAGGGGGCGAATGGCTACACCTTC
- - TRBJ2-5 TRBV3-1/TRBV3-2 CASSFQETQYF TGTGCCAGCAGCTTTCAAGAGACCCAGTACTTC
- - TRBJ2-2 TRBV5-1 CASSLGSGWTGELFF TGCGCCAGCAGCTTGGGTTCGGGTTGGACCGGGGAGCTGTTTTTT
- - TRBJ1-5 TRBV10-3 CAIGGTANQPQHF TGTGCCATCGGGGGCACCGCCAATCAGCCCCAGCATTTT
- - TRBJ2-5 TRBV7-3 CASSLRGARETQYF TGTGCCAGCAGCTTAAGAGGGGCCCGAGAGACCCAGTACTTC
- TRBD2 TRBJ2-7 TRBV27 CASSLSTSGGIPYEQYF TGTGCCAGCAGTTTAAGTACTAGCGGGGGAATCCCCTACGAGCAGTACTTC
- TRBD1 TRBJ1-2 TRBV5-1 CASSLRPGGASNYGYTF TGCGCCAGCAGCCTAAGACCAGGGGGCGCGAGTAACTATGGCTACACCTTC
- TRBD2 TRBJ2-2 TRBV12-3/TRBV12-4 CASSLGGTGELFF TGTGCCAGCAGTTTGGGGGGGACCGGGGAGCTGTTTTTT
- - TRBJ2-5 TRBV20-1 CSASLGQETQYF TGCAGTGCTAGTTTAGGGCAAGAGACCCAGTACTTC
once TRBD1 TRBJ1-3 TRBV30 CAWRTGDTIYF TGTGCCTGGAGGACAGGGGACACCATATATTTT
- - TRBJ1-5 TRBV27 CASSFSGSQGLNQPQHF TGTGCCAGCAGTTTCTCGGGCTCTCAGGGTTTAAATCAGCCCCAGCATTTT